This T cell receptor (beta chain) was identified during a study of T cells in Graves' hyperthyroidism and ophthalmopathy. This clonotype was observed many times. Its antigen is unknown. General study results and limits: The blood repertoire included most of the expanded thyroid clonotypes above 0.001. Ophthalmopathy, which appeared later, was predicted by the model a median about 5.9 months before onset.

Patients having uncontrolled infection, another autoimmune disease, pregnancy or lactation were not included. Amplified TCR beta CDR3 regions derived from RNA transcripts. First-round RT-PCR of the TCR CDR3 relied on the HTBI primer set. Each CDR3 protein is one row after TCRdb ran MiXCR on the multiplex PCR reads. The sample contains about 380,000 distinct CDR3 sequences, around a sixth of which appear only once. The sequenced sample was blood. This TCR came from a man aged 18 to 29 with Graves' ophthalmopathy.

The CDR3 loop reads CASSESGTEEKLFF. CDR3 DNA: TGCGCCAGCAGTGAGTCGGGGACAGAGGAAAAACTGTTTTTT. This chain links TRBV10-2 with TRBJ1-4, with 7 bases that match TRBD1. The ends lost 0 bases at V and 8 bases at J; junction bases unmatched: 3. The CDR3 is 14 amino acids. Germline assignment: CDR1 WSHSY and CDR2 SAAADI.